This T cell receptor (beta chain) was identified during a study of T-cell reconstitution after alpha-beta-depleted transplantation in children. The study, taken as a whole, reports: High day-60 TCRbeta diversity in some patients came from surviving recipient T cells and thymic progenitors. Diversity and T-cell counts at one year after transplant derived mostly from new T cells. After transplant, at about two months, alpha-beta T cells were reportedly derived from several hundred expanded graft clones.

Preparation of the TCRbeta library was carried out with unique molecular identifiers. TCRdb redid the calling of the PCR reads with MiXCR, one entry per CDR3 protein. The sample consists of about 440,000 distinct CDR3 sequences, about 45% of them appearing once. This clonotype has just a few counts. Its antigen is unidentified. Trimming cost V 5 bases and J 7 bases, with 17 bases left between them. Germline values: CDR1 MDHEN, CDR2 SYDVKM. This CDR3 is built from 15 residues. V and J are TRBV28 and TRBJ2-2; D ambiguous. This receptor was obtained from a girl aged 2 to 9 with aplastic anemia, due to receive a stem cell transplant. The sample consisted of PBMCs, taken before TCRalphabeta/CD19-depleted stem cell transplant. The CDR3 sequence is CASSPTDGRSGELFF. DNA of the CDR3: TGTGCCAGCAGTCCAACCGACGGGCGTAGCGGGGAGCTGTTTTTT.